These 2 T cell receptor beta chains were all obtained from the same sample, sequenced in a study of blood T cell repertoires in COVID-19. Here immunoSEQ multiplex PCR was the method, and the copy in TCRdb shows in-frame clones only, minus some. The data contain more than 300,000 clones, approximately 91% of them singletons. Sequencing was carried out using peripheral blood. These receptors originate from a woman aged 65 to 85 with COVID-19, enrolled during active disease.

This clone showed up just once. This CDR3 is CASSQDLGLAGGLYNYEQYF. In DNA form, the CDR3 reads TGTGCCAGCAGCCAAGATCTTGGTCTAGCGGGGGGTTTGTATAACTACGAGCAGTACTTC. The chain uses TRBV3-1 (or the pseudogene TRBV3-2) and TRBJ2-7; the match to TRBD2 covers 11 bases. The junction had 16 bases not matched to a gene; V was cut back by 0 bases and J by 3 bases. Looked up from germline, CDR1 is LGHDT and CDR2 is YNNKEL (reference sequence). This CDR3 is 20 amino acids long.

A single count supports this clone. V and J are TRBV4-1 and TRBJ1-2, with 9 bases fitting TRBD1. CDR1 MGHRA and CDR2 YSYEKL come from the germline V gene. The CDR3 has 15 residues. Trimming removed 4 bases from V and 0 bases from J; junction bases left unmatched: 3. The CDR3: CASSRDRDTNYGYTF. The CDR3 bases are TGCGCCAGCAGCCGGGACAGGGATACTAACTATGGCTACACCTTC.